A selection of T cell receptor beta chains follows, all from one sample in a study of vaccination and CD4 T cells after COVID-19. These receptors have no known antigen. MiXCR was run by TCRdb on the PCR reads, yielding one entry per CDR3 protein. The sample lists more than 15,000 distinct CDR3 sequences; around 47% were seen once. What was sequenced was CD4+ T cells from blood, cultured in vitro. These receptors came from a human donor who had recovered from COVID-19. CDR3s include the opening cysteine and the closing phenylalanine or tryptophan. The D gene is left open where the match is weak. Clone size is shown for a subset of rows, as once, few, many or a class of expanded clone.

v_gene	j_gene	d_gene	abundance	CDR3nt	CDR3aa
TRBV5-1	TRBJ2-3	-	-	TGCGCCAGCAGCTTGGTGGTAGTCACAGATACGCAGTATTTT	CASSLVVVTDTQYF
TRBV21-1	TRBJ1-6	-	-	TGTGCCAGCTGTAGGACGGAGCCTTGGAATTCACCCCTCCACTTT	CASCRTEPWNSPLHF
TRBV6-1	TRBJ1-4	-	few	TGTGCCAGCCAAGGGGTGGGAGAAAAACTGTTTTTT	CASQGVGEKLFF
TRBV28	TRBJ2-7	-	-	TGTGCCAGCTACGGGACGGTAAGCTCCTACGAGCAGTACTTC	CASYGTVSSYEQYF
TRBV6-1	TRBJ2-4	-	-	TGTGCCAGCAGTCCTACGCCGTCTGTTAACATTCAGTACTTC	CASSPTPSVNIQYF
TRBV6-1	TRBJ1-5	-	-	TGTGCCAGCAGCCTCCATGGGGGCATCGGGAGAGGGAGCAATCAGCCCCAGCATTTT	CASSLHGGIGRGSNQPQHF
TRBV7-2	TRBJ2-6	-	few	TGTGCCAGCAGCCCCTTAATCAAGACTGGGGCCAACGTCCTGACTTTC	CASSPLIKTGANVLTF
TRBV20-1	TRBJ2-3	-	medium-sized	TGCAGTGCTAGAGATCTGGGACGCCGCACAGATACGCAGTATTTT	CSARDLGRRTDTQYF
TRBV5-1	TRBJ2-5	TRBD2	-	TGCGCCAGCAGTACCGGACTAGCGGGAGGGGAGACCCAGTACTTC	CASSTGLAGGETQYF
TRBV7-2	TRBJ1-2	TRBD1	few	TGTGCCAGCAGCCAGACAGGGTCCCACGGCTACACCTTC	CASSQTGSHGYTF
TRBV7-6	TRBJ2-7	-	few	TGTGCCAGCAGCCAGGGCGGGTACGAGCAGTACTTC	CASSQGGYEQYF
TRBV20-1	TRBJ1-5	-	-	TGCAGTGCTATACAGGGTGGGGGTCAGCCCCAGCATTTT	CSAIQGGGQPQHF
TRBV7-2	TRBJ1-5	TRBD1	-	TGTGCCAGCAGCGAAAACAGGGGACAGCCCCAGCATTTT	CASSENRGQPQHF
TRBV7-8	TRBJ2-5	TRBD1	-	TGTGCCAGCAGCCTAATTTTTCCGGGACAGGGTAGTAAGGAGACCCAGTACTTC	CASSLIFPGQGSKETQYF
TRBV4-1	TRBJ1-3	-	few	TGCGCCAGCAGCCAAGTCCAGGGAGTCGGAAACACCATATATTTT	CASSQVQGVGNTIYF
TRBV6-2/TRBV6-3	TRBJ2-3	TRBD1	-	TGTGCCAGCAGCCCCGGGACAGGGCACACAGATACGCAGTATTTT	CASSPGTGHTDTQYF
TRBV20-1	TRBJ2-1	-	-	TGCAGTGCTAGAGATCTCTTTTTACAGCACAATGAGCAGTTCTTC	CSARDLFLQHNEQFF
TRBV30	TRBJ2-7	TRBD2	once	TGTGCCTGGTCGACCGGGCGGGAGCGGGAGCAGTACTTC	CAWSTGREREQYF
TRBV24-1	TRBJ2-5	TRBD2	once	TGTGCCACCAGTGATACGGTGGCTAGCGGCAAAGAGACCCAGTACTTC	CATSDTVASGKETQYF
TRBV20-1	TRBJ1-5	-	few	TGCAGTGCTAGACTTACGACAAATCAGCCCCAGCATTTT	CSARLTTNQPQHF
TRBV10-3	TRBJ2-7	-	-	TGTGCCATCAGCGGGACGGGCGGGAATCAAGACGAGCAGTACTTC	CAISGTGGNQDEQYF
TRBV20-1	TRBJ2-7	-	-	TGCAGTGCTAGATCTCTGGGGGTATCTGACGAGCAGTACTTC	CSARSLGVSDEQYF
TRBV2	TRBJ2-7	-	-	TGTGCCAGCAGTGAGCATATCTACGAGCAGTACTTC	CASSEHIYEQYF
TRBV30	TRBJ1-1	TRBD1	-	TGTGCCTGGGGGACAGTTGAAGCTTTCTTT	CAWGTVEAFF
TRBV4-2	TRBJ2-1	-	once	TGTGCCAGCAGCCTTAGTACTAGTTACAATGAGCAGTTCTTC	CASSLSTSYNEQFF
TRBV19	TRBJ2-7	TRBD2	-	TGTGCCAGTAGTATCTCGTCCCTAGCGGGCTACGAGCAGTACTTC	CASSISSLAGYEQYF
TRBV10-1	TRBJ2-1	TRBD1	-	TGCGCCAGCTCCCCCGCGGGACAGGGAAACAATGAGCAGTTCTTC	CASSPAGQGNNEQFF
TRBV19	TRBJ1-2	-	few	TGTGCCAGTACCCCAGGGCTCAACTATGGCTACACCTTC	CASTPGLNYGYTF
TRBV7-9	TRBJ1-3	-	few	TGTGCCAGCAGCTTGCTATCCCCTGGAAACACCATATATTTT	CASSLLSPGNTIYF
TRBV20-1	TRBJ1-6	-	few	TGCAGTGCGGAGAGGGGACCTCCCAATTCACCCCTCCACTTT	CSAERGPPNSPLHF
TRBV6-2/TRBV6-3	TRBJ2-5	TRBD2	-	TGTGCCAGCAGTTATATCCGGAGGGCTAGCGGAGCCCAAGAGACCCAGTACTTC	CASSYIRRASGAQETQYF
TRBV29-1	TRBJ1-2	TRBD1	-	TGCAGCGTTGATGAGACCCGACAGGGGGCGGAGGGCTACACCTTC	CSVDETRQGAEGYTF
TRBV19	TRBJ1-2	-	-	TGTGCCAGTAGCCCTCGGGCCTCCGGGCCATCTAACTATGGCTACACCTTC	CASSPRASGPSNYGYTF